This T cell receptor (beta chain) was sequenced in a study of human T cells and chemical hapten exposure. For the study at large: A roughly 2 cm by roughly 2 cm inner upper arm patch received 2% DPC for sensitization. Read at 6 days, the patch tests placed 0.01% DPC on the upper back. Per-sample TCR yield variability stemmed mainly from small pooled library volume differences.

Noted time point: patch test 2, 6 weeks after DPC sensitization. The treatment denotes: therapeutic diphenylcyclopropenone sensitization with weekly scalp DPC. Study-wide findings and caveats: Unchanged with DPC sensitization were TCRs above 1 in 1000 frequency.

V was shortened by 5 bases and J by 1 base, with 11 bases between the two germline ends. The V gene's germline CDR1 is DFQATT and CDR2 SNEGSKA (reference sequence). This CDR3 is 13 amino acids long. TCRdb called the RACE reads again in MiXCR, with one record for every CDR3 protein. The sample records some 54,000 distinct CDR3 sequences, about a tenth being singletons. Worth noting for this clonotype: Its antigen is not known.

The starting material was whole blood, obtained in connection with sensitization to the hapten diphenylcyclopropenone (DPC). The TCR comes from a woman aged 45-65 years with alopecia areata. Some clones in this sample may be carry-over from other donors' samples. The gene calls are TRBV20-1 and TRBJ1-1; possible D gene TRBD1, 5 bases. The CDR3 DNA is TGCAGTGCTCCAGGGTTGGCGAACACTGAAGCTTTCTTT. It specifies CSAPGLANTEAFF.